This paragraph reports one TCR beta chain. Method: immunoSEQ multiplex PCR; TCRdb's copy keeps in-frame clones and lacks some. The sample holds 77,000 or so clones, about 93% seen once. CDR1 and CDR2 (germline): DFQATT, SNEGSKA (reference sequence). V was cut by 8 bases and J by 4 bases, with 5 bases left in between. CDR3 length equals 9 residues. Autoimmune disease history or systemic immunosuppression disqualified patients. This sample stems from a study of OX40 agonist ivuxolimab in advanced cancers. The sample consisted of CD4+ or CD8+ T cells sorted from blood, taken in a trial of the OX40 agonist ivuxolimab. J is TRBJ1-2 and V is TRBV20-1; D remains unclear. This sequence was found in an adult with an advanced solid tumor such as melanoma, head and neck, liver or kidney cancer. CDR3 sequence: CSSIYGYTF. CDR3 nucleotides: TGCAGTTCGATCTATGGCTACACCTTC.